Listed below are T cell receptor beta chains from one sample, sequenced in a study of OX40 agonist ivuxolimab in advanced cancers. Assay: immunoSEQ multiplex PCR; the TCRdb copy retains only in-frame clones and omits some. The repertoire holds about 51,000 clones, with approximately 80% as singletons. The specimen comprised CD4+ or CD8+ T cells sorted from blood, sampled in a trial of the OX40 agonist ivuxolimab. The receptors originated from an adult with an advanced solid tumor such as melanoma, head and neck, liver or kidney cancer. Both conserved end residues are part of each CDR3. A D gene is named only where the DNA matches it firmly. Clone size is given for some rows only: seen once, a few or many times, or a class if the clone is expanded.

v_call,j_call,cdr3_length,clone_size,d_call,cdr3_aa,cdr3_nt
TRBV2,TRBJ2-7,15,many,.,CASIPRTAETYEQYF,TGTGCCAGCATCCCAAGGACAGCAGAGACCTACGAGCAGTACTTC
TRBV27,TRBJ2-1,13,few,.,CASSTGSYNEQFF,TGTGCCAGCAGTACCGGGAGTTACAATGAGCAGTTCTTC
TRBV18,TRBJ2-5,15,.,.,CASSPQGTTIIAQYF,TGTGCCAGCTCACCACAAGGGACGACTATCATCGCCCAGTACTTC
TRBV27,TRBJ2-3,16,.,TRBD1,CASSPWAGGETDTQYF,TGTGCCAGCAGTCCCTGGGCAGGGGGCGAAACAGATACGCAGTATTTT
TRBV4-1,TRBJ2-1,13,.,.,CASSHPGVNEQFF,TGCGCCAGCAGCCACCCAGGAGTGAATGAGCAGTTCTTC
TRBV19,TRBJ2-1,12,.,.,CASSIHQGEQFF,TGTGCCAGTAGTATCCATCAGGGGGAGCAGTTCTTC
TRBV6-6,TRBJ1-4,15,.,.,CASRGGAGIGEKLFF,TGTGCCAGCAGGGGGGGGGCAGGGATAGGAGAAAAACTGTTTTTT
TRBV7-2,TRBJ1-4,16,.,.,CASSPRLKGDNEKLFF,TGTGCCAGCAGCCCCCGCCTCAAGGGAGATAATGAAAAACTGTTTTTT
TRBV4-1,TRBJ2-1,13,.,.,CASSQGTNDEQFF,TGCGCCAGCAGCCAAGGGACTAACGATGAGCAGTTCTTC
TRBV5-1,TRBJ2-7,16,.,.,CASSLWVGETNYEQYF,TGCGCCAGCAGCTTGTGGGTGGGGGAAACAAACTACGAGCAGTACTTC
TRBV7-3,TRBJ2-3,16,.,TRBD1,CASSLTGTGLADTQYF,TGTGCCAGCAGCTTAACAGGGACAGGGTTGGCAGATACGCAGTATTTT
TRBV25-1,TRBJ2-7,16,.,.,CASSEFSGTGSYEQYF,TGTGCCAGCAGTGAATTTAGCGGGACAGGGAGCTACGAGCAGTACTTC
TRBV29-1,TRBJ2-1,15,once,TRBD1,CSVEGFDRASGEQFF,TGCAGCGTTGAAGGTTTTGACAGGGCTTCCGGGGAGCAGTTCTTC
TRBV7-3,TRBJ2-7,14,.,TRBD2,CASSSTSGGYEQYF,TGTGCCAGCAGCTCGACTAGCGGGGGGTACGAGCAGTACTTC
TRBV4-1,TRBJ2-7,14,.,.,CASSQVHSSYEQYF,TGCGCCAGCAGCCAAGTACACAGTTCCTACGAGCAGTACTTC